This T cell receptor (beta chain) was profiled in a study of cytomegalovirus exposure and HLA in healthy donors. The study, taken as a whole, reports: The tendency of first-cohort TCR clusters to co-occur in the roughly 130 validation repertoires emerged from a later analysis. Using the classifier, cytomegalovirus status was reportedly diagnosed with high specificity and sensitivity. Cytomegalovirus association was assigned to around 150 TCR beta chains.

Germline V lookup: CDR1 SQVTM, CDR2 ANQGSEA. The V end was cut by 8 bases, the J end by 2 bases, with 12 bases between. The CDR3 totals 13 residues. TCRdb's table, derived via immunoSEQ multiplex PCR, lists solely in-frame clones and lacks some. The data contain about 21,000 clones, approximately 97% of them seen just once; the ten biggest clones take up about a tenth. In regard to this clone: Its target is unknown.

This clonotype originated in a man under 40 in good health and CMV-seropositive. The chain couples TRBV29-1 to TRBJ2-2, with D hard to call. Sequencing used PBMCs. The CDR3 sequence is CSSYRVNTGELFF. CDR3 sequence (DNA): TGCAGCAGTTACCGGGTTAACACCGGGGAGCTGTTTTTT.